Listed here are 27 T cell receptor beta chains from one sample, sequenced in a study of OX40 agonist ivuxolimab in advanced cancers. Some clones are missing from TCRdb's copy, which holds only in-frame ones; the method was immunoSEQ multiplex PCR. The table lists roughly 96,000 clones, roughly four fifths of them singletons. The sequencing used CD4+ or CD8+ T cells sorted from blood, collected in a trial of the OX40 agonist ivuxolimab. The receptors were gathered from an adult with an advanced solid tumor such as melanoma, head and neck, liver or kidney cancer.

The chain uses TRBV7-9 and TRBJ2-2; TRBD1 or TRBD2 may be the D gene (5 bases each). The CDR3 covers 13 residues. V dropped 4 bases and J dropped 6 bases, with 9 bases sitting between them. The V gene's germline CDR1 is SEHNR and CDR2 FQNEAQ (reference sequence). The DNA of the CDR3 is TGTGCCAGCAGCTCGGGACCTCCCGGGGAGCTGTTTTTT. Translating gives CASSSGPPGELFF.

This clone was recorded only once. The rearrangement uses TRBV5-1 and TRBJ2-5, with TRBD2 as a possible D gene (5 bases). Germline CDR1 SGHRS, CDR2 YFSETQ. CDR3 length: 14 amino acids. Trimming stripped 4 bases from V and 4 bases from J, with 14 bases between. The CDR3 region is CASSLGRSGETQYF. The CDR3 region has the DNA TGCGCCAGCAGCCTGGGGAGAAGTGGAGAGACCCAGTACTTC. Full variable domain (rest looked up from reference TRBV5-1 and TRBJ2-5): KAGVTQTPRYLIKTRGQQVTLSCSPISGHRSVSWYQQTPGQGLQFLFEYFSETQRNKGNFPGRFSGRQFSNSRSEMNVSTLELGDSALYLCASSLGRSGETQYFGPGTRLLVL.

The chain has TRBV27 and TRBJ2-7; D gene uncertain. The CDR3 is 12 residues long. Trimming took off 6 bases at V and 3 bases at J, with 9 bases between the two ends. Germline V CDR1 and CDR2: MNHEY, SMNVEV (reference sequence). CDR3 amino acids: CASSPSFYEQYF. The CDR3 nucleotides are TGTGCCAGCAGCCCATCCTTCTACGAGCAGTACTTC.

This clone has more than one count but fewer than ten. The CDR3 region has the DNA TGTGCCAGCAGCTTCCTTCCCCCTCCAACTAACTATGGCTACACCTTC. Translated, it gives CASSFLPPPTNYGYTF. The chain employs TRBV7-8 and TRBJ1-2, with D unclear. This CDR3 comprises 16 residues. In germline, CDR1 is SGHVS, CDR2 FQNEAQ. V lost 3 bases and J lost 0, with 14 bases in between.

The chain carries TRBV27 and TRBJ2-2; TRBD2 matches at 8 bases. Per germline, CDR1 MNHEY and CDR2 SMNVEV (reference sequence). This CDR3 comprises 17 residues. V lost 5 bases, J lost 4 bases, and 12 bases stayed unmatched. The chain's CDR3 is CASSQILAGVGTGELFF. The CDR3 coding sequence is TGTGCCAGCAGTCAGATTCTAGCGGGTGTCGGCACCGGGGAGCTGTTTTTT.

The chain couples TRBV27 to TRBJ2-7; 8 positions agree with TRBD1. The CDR3 extends over 16 amino acids. Germline V lookup: CDR1 MNHEY, CDR2 SMNVEV (reference sequence). V gave up 3 bases and J gave up 4 bases; unmatched junction bases: 11. The CDR3 coding sequence is TGTGCCAGCAGTTTGGCCGGGACAGGTTTTTTATACGAGCAGTACTTC. Residues: CASSLAGTGFLYEQYF.

CDR3 in DNA: TGTGCCAAGGGGGGCCGGATTAATGACGAGCAGTACTTC. Encoded protein: CAKGGRINDEQYF. The rearrangement uses TRBV18 and TRBJ2-7; either TRBD1 or TRBD2 may fit D (6 bases each). V lost 10 bases and J lost 5, with 18 bases in between. The CDR3 length is 13 residues. In germline, CDR1 is KGHSH, CDR2 LQKENI.

The chain uses TRBV4-3 and TRBJ2-1, with 7 bases lining up with TRBD2. This CDR3 has 14 residues. The trim removed 4 bases at V and 6 bases at J, leaving 6 bases unmatched. The germline V gene encodes CDR1 LGHNA and CDR2 YSLEER. As DNA, the CDR3 is TGCGCCAGCAGCCGACTAGGGGAGGGCAATGAGCAGTTCTTC. Its translation: CASSRLGEGNEQFF.

The V gene is TRBV27, the J gene TRBJ2-1, with D perhaps matching TRBD2 (5 bases). The V end was cut by 2 bases, the J end by 3 bases, with 11 bases between. This CDR3 is 15 amino acids long. Germline V lookup: CDR1 MNHEY, CDR2 SMNVEV (reference sequence). The chain's CDR3 is CASSLTSGYYNEQFF. In DNA form, the CDR3 reads TGTGCCAGCAGTTTAACCAGCGGCTACTACAATGAGCAGTTCTTC.

The genes are TRBV6-5 and TRBJ2-7; the D is unclear. The ends were cut back, 4 bases at V and 0 bases at J, with 10 bases in the middle. Germline assignment: CDR1 MNHEY and CDR2 SVGAGI. The CDR3 consists of 14 residues. The CDR3 DNA follows: TGTGCCAGCAGTTTCTACAGTAGCTCCTACGAGCAGTACTTC. Amino acids: CASSFYSSSYEQYF.

The V call is TRBV7-8, the J call TRBJ2-2, with TRBD2 matching over 7 bases. The trim removed 0 bases at V and 1 base at J, leaving 8 bases unmatched. The CDR3 has 18 residues. Germline-derived CDR1 and CDR2 are SGHVS and FQNEAQ. The CDR3 reads CASSLALRGLQNTGELFF. In DNA form, the CDR3 reads TGTGCCAGCAGCTTAGCGCTGCGGGGGTTACAGAACACCGGGGAGCTGTTTTTT. Drawing the rest from reference TRBV7-8 and TRBJ2-2, the complete variable domain is GAGVSQSPRYKVAKRGQDVALRCDPISGHVSLFWYQQALGQGPEFLTYFQNEAQLDKSGLPSDRFFAERPEGSVSTLKIQRTQQEDSAVYLCASSLALRGLQNTGELFFGEGSRLTVL.

About this clone: Within the sample, other DNA sequences also encode this same CDR3. The chain employs TRBV29-1 and TRBJ1-2; D ambiguous. CDR1 is SQVTM, CDR2 ANQGSEA, per germline. The V end lost 6 bases, the J end lost 2 bases, and 13 bases lay between the germline ends. This CDR3 is 13 amino acids long. CDR3: CSVPEGQNYGYTF. The CDR3 nucleotides are TGCAGCGTCCCGGAAGGCCAGAACTATGGCTACACCTTC.

The chain employs TRBV4-3 and TRBJ2-1; 8 positions agree with TRBD2. The CDR3 length is 15 residues. Trimming took 4 bases from V and 9 from J; bases not matched to a gene: 11. From germline, CDR1 is LGHNA and CDR2 YSLEER. Here the CDR3 reads CASSRAGGVRSEQFF. The CDR3 DNA sequence: TGCGCCAGCAGCCGTGCGGGGGGCGTCCGGAGTGAGCAGTTCTTC.

The V call is TRBV4-2, the J call TRBJ1-2; 10 positions match TRBD1. This CDR3 has 14 residues. Germline CDR1 reads LGHNA; CDR2 reads YNFKEQ. V gave up 0 bases and J gave up 6 bases; unmatched junction bases: 1. The CDR3 is CASSQETGGNGYTF. For the CDR3, the DNA is TGTGCCAGCAGCCAAGAGACAGGGGGCAATGGCTACACCTTC.

This chain joins TRBV2 and TRBJ1-4, with D unclear. The germline V gene has CDR1 SNHLY and CDR2 FYNNEI. The V end lost 7 bases, the J end lost 4 bases, and 10 bases lay between the germline ends. CDR3 length: 13 amino acids. The CDR3: CASNGQSNEKLFF. The CDR3 DNA is TGTGCCAGCAATGGGCAGAGTAATGAAAAACTGTTTTTT.

This clone showed up just a few times. V usage is TRBV11-1 and J usage is TRBJ2-2, with 12 nucleotides matching TRBD2. V shed 4 bases, J shed 0 bases, and the junction held 0 bases outside the gene matches. The germline V gene encodes CDR1 SGHAT and CDR2 FQDESV (reference sequence). The CDR3 has 16 amino acids. CDR3 in DNA: TGTGCCAGCAGCTCTAGCGGGGGGGCGAACACCGGGGAGCTGTTTTTT. Amino acids: CASSSSGGANTGELFF.

The chain uses TRBV7-9 and TRBJ1-2, with TRBD1 matching over 7 bases. Per the germline V gene, CDR1 is SEHNR and CDR2 is FQNEAQ (reference sequence). This CDR3 spans 16 amino acids. The J segment lost 0 bases and the V segment lost 3 bases, leaving 7 bases of the junction unmatched. The DNA for the CDR3 is TGTGCCAGCAGCTTTAGCACAGGGGACCCTAACTATGGCTACACCTTC. Protein product: CASSFSTGDPNYGYTF.

The V gene is TRBV7-2, the J gene TRBJ2-1; 8 bases are shared with TRBD2. The junction had 6 bases not matched to a gene; V was cut back by 1 base and J by 7 bases. CDR3 length: 15 amino acids. Germline assignment: CDR1 SGHTA and CDR2 FQGNSA. CDR3 protein: CASSLGLAHGNEQFF. CDR3 DNA sequence: TGTGCCAGCAGCTTAGGACTAGCGCATGGTAATGAGCAGTTCTTC.

The genes are TRBV30 and TRBJ2-3; no definite D call. The V end was cut by 4 bases, the J end by 0 bases, with 11 bases between. The germline CDR1 and CDR2 sequences are GTSNPN and SVGIG (reference sequence). CDR3 length: 14 residues. DNA for the CDR3: TGTGCCTGGACCACGGCCCCTAGCACAGATACGCAGTATTTT. Translating it yields CAWTTAPSTDTQYF. Together with reference TRBV30 and TRBJ2-3, the CDR3 gives the full variable domain: SQTIHQWPATLVQPVGSPLSLECTVEGTSNPNLYWYRQAAGRGLQLLFYSVGIGQISSEVPQNLSASRPQDRQFILSSKKLLLSDSGFYLCAWTTAPSTDTQYFGPGTRLTVL.

This clone occurred a few times. The genes are TRBV2 and TRBJ1-6; tentatively, D is TRBD1 (5 bases). V was trimmed by 9 bases and J by 10 bases, leaving 16 bases between them. Germline values: CDR1 SNHLY, CDR2 FYNNEI. The CDR3 is 13 residues long. The CDR3 sequence: CASGDGRESPLHF. The CDR3 region has the DNA TGTGCCAGTGGGGACGGCCGGGAATCACCCCTCCACTTT.

The chain uses TRBV29-1 and TRBJ1-2; 8 nucleotides match TRBD1. Unmatched junction bases numbered 3, after V lost 6 bases and J lost 3 bases. Looked up from germline, CDR1 is SQVTM and CDR2 is ANQGSEA. This CDR3 region has 12 residues. CDR3 DNA: TGCAGCGTGGGGACAGGCTACTATGGCTACACCTTC. Its protein product is CSVGTGYYGYTF.

This clone was counted a few times. The V and J genes are TRBV6-5 and TRBJ1-2; 9 positions match TRBD1. Trimming cost V 6 bases and J 0 bases; bases outside gene matches: 5. Germline CDR1 and CDR2: MNHEY and SVGAGI. The CDR3 length is 15 residues. The CDR3 DNA reads as TGTGCCAGCAGCACCGGGACAGGGTCTAACTATGGCTACACCTTC. Amino acids: CASSTGTGSNYGYTF.

The chain is built from TRBV5-8 and TRBJ1-3; weak D call: TRBD1 (6 bases). With 4 bases removed from V and 3 bases from J, the gap between germline ends came to 20 bases. Germline CDR1 is SGHTS and CDR2 is YDEGEE. The CDR3 runs to 17 residues. The CDR3 loop is CASSQDGADRRGNTIYF. CDR3 sequence (DNA): TGTGCCAGCAGCCAAGATGGGGCCGACAGGCGTGGAAACACCATATATTTT.

In its sample, this clone was seen once. V is TRBV6-5 and J is TRBJ2-2; D may be TRBD2 (5 bases). V lost 2 bases to trimming and J lost 6 bases, with 7 bases between them. Germline assignment: CDR1 MNHEY and CDR2 SVGAGI. The CDR3 length is 13 residues. The CDR3 nucleotides read TGTGCCAGCAGTTACAGAGGGTCCGGGGAGCTGTTTTTT. It is translated as CASSYRGSGELFF.

The chain employs TRBV12-5 and TRBJ2-1; TRBD2 aligns across 12 bases. J lost 8 bases, V lost 6 bases, and 5 bases had no gene match. This CDR3 is built from 14 residues. CDR1 and CDR2 (germline): LGHNT, FRNRAP. CDR3 in DNA: TGTGCTAGTGGCGCTAGCGGGAGGGCACATGAGCAGTTCTTC. It yields the protein CASGASGRAHEQFF.

The chain joins TRBV7-9 to TRBJ2-7; TRBD2 matches at 10 bases. Trimming removed 5 bases from V and 3 bases from J; junction bases left unmatched: 7. Germline V gene data show CDR1 as SEHNR and CDR2 as FQNEAQ (reference sequence). This CDR3 comprises 15 residues. This CDR3 reads CASSSARTSGYEQYF. The CDR3 DNA is TGTGCCAGCAGCAGCGCCCGGACTAGCGGCTACGAGCAGTACTTC. Full variable domain (missing parts from reference TRBV7-9 and TRBJ2-7): DTGVSQNPRHKITKRGQNVTFRCDPISEHNRLYWYRQTLGQGPEFLTYFQNEAQLEKSRLLSDRFSAERPKGSFSTLEIQRTEQGDSAMYLCASSSARTSGYEQYFGPGTRLTVT.

This chain uses TRBV11-2 with TRBJ2-1, with unresolved D. Germline CDR1 SGHAT, CDR2 FQNNGV. V was clipped by 5 bases and J by 7 bases, with 15 bases between them. CDR3 size: 14 residues. CDR3: CASSRASAANEQFF. CDR3 bases: TGTGCCAGCAGCCGCGCTTCAGCCGCTAATGAGCAGTTCTTC.